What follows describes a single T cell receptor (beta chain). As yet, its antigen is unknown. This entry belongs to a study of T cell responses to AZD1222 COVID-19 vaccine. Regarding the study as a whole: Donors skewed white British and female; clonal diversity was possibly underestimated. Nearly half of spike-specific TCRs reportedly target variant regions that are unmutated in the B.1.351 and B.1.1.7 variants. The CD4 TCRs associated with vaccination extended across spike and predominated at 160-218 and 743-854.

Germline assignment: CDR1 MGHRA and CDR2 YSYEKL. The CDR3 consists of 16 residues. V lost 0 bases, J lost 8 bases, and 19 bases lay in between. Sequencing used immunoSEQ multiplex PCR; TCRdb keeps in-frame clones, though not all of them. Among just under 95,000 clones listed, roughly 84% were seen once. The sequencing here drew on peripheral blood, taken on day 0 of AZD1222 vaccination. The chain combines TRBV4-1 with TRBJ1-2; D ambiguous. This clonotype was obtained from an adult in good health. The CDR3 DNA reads TGCGCCAGCAGCCAAGAGTTTGGCCCATTAGCCCGGGGCTACACCTTC. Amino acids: CASSQEFGPLARGYTF.